This T cell receptor (beta chain) derives from a study of blood T cells in healthy people across ages. Primers used in a second PCR of roughly 6 to 11 cycles were a sample-barcoded 5' primer and a J-beta primer mix. A 12-random-nucleotide template-switch adaptor tagged each cDNA molecule. From the 5' RACE reads, TCRdb called clonotypes with MiXCR, one entry per CDR3 protein. The sample yields about 1.1 million distinct CDR3 sequences, more than 30% seen once. Study conclusions and caveats: Reliance upon unsorted PBMCs precluded definitive naive versus antigen-experienced comparison. Naive CD4+ cells and diversity were both higher in long-lived donors than in aged donors.

RNA extraction gave at least 5.5 micrograms of total RNA per sample. To note about this clonotype: The antigen is unknown.

This TCR came from a man aged 18 to 30 in good health. Material: blood.

The CDR3 reads CASSYSTWPLNTEAFF. The CDR3 nucleotides are TGTGCCAGCAGTTACTCGACTTGGCCTCTGAACACTGAAGCTTTCTTT. J is TRBJ1-1 and V is TRBV6-2 or TRBV6-3; D is unresolved. V was cut by 0 bases and J by 0 bases, with 11 bases left in between. The CDR3 length is 16 residues. Germline V lookup: CDR1 MNHEY, CDR2 SVGEGT.